Shown below are 20 T cell receptor beta chains from a single sample sequenced in a study of blood T cell repertoires in COVID-19. The protocol was immunoSEQ multiplex PCR, while the TCRdb copy is restricted to in-frame clones and leaves out a portion. The sample shows about 310,000 clones, 85% to 90% of them seen only once. Specimen: peripheral blood. The source of these receptors is a woman younger than 45 with COVID-19, enrolled during active disease.

This chain joins TRBV6-5 and TRBJ1-5, with D tentatively TRBD1 (5 bases). Trimming pared 6 bases from V and 5 bases from J, leaving 14 bases between. In germline, CDR1 is MNHEY, CDR2 SVGAGI. The length of the CDR3 is 14 residues. CDR3 amino acids: CASRPDSTYQPQHF. CDR3 in DNA: TGTGCCAGCAGGCCCGACAGCACCTATCAGCCCCAGCATTTT.

V and J are TRBV19 and TRBJ1-2, with 11 nucleotides matching TRBD1. With 7 bases clipped from V and 4 bases from J, the junction kept 5 bases outside the gene matches. The CDR3 covers 14 residues. Per the germline V gene, CDR1 is LNHDA and CDR2 is SQIVND (reference sequence). The CDR3 bases are TGTGCCAGTATGGGACAGGGGGACAGCTATGGCTACACCTTC. The encoded protein is CASMGQGDSYGYTF.

This clone was found a few times. The chain combines TRBV27 with TRBJ2-7; 9 bases map to TRBD1. With 5 bases clipped from V and 0 bases from J, the junction kept 2 bases outside the gene matches. Germline V CDR1 and CDR2: MNHEY, SMNVEV (reference sequence). The CDR3 covers 14 residues. The CDR3 nucleotides are TGTGCCAGCAGTCGGGACAGGGCCTCCTACGAGCAGTACTTC. Amino acid sequence: CASSRDRASYEQYF.

V and J are TRBV27 and TRBJ1-2; TRBD1 is a possible D gene (6 bases). Trimming removed 8 bases from V and 3 bases from J, with 13 bases in between. Germline V gene data show CDR1 as MNHEY and CDR2 as SMNVEV (reference sequence). CDR3 size: 13 residues. The CDR3 spells CASSPDSYYGYTF. Written as DNA, the CDR3 is TGTGCCAGCTCTCCGGACAGCTACTATGGCTACACCTTC.

The chain combines TRBV5-1 with TRBJ2-5; 7 bases align to TRBD2. CDR1 is SGHRS and CDR2 is YFSETQ in the germline V gene. The CDR3 runs 16 residues. Unmatched junction bases numbered 14, after V lost 0 bases and J lost 9 bases. CDR3 amino acids: CASSLGEASGGGAQYF. The CDR3 nucleotides are TGCGCCAGCAGCTTGGGAGAGGCTAGCGGAGGCGGGGCCCAGTACTTC.

The chain recombines TRBV6-1 with TRBJ1-1; TRBD1 matches at 9 bases. This CDR3 comprises 15 residues. J was trimmed by 0 bases and V by 1 base; bases with no gene match: 0. Looked up from germline, CDR1 is MNHNS and CDR2 is SASEGT. CDR3 coding DNA: TGTGCCAGCAGTGAAGGGGACAGGGTGAACACTGAAGCTTTCTTT. It codes for CASSEGDRVNTEAFF.

This clone appeared once. V is TRBV6-5 and J is TRBJ1-1; D is unresolved. The CDR3 loop spans 14 amino acids. Trimming removed 3 bases at V and 1 base at J, with 9 bases between. Looked up from germline, CDR1 is MNHEY and CDR2 is SVGAGI. CDR3 protein: CASSYEHSNTEAFF. CDR3 nucleotides: TGTGCCAGCAGTTATGAACATTCGAACACTGAAGCTTTCTTT.

The rearrangement joins TRBV28 to TRBJ2-5; the D gene is possibly TRBD1 (6 bases). V was trimmed by 3 bases and J by 7 bases, leaving 15 bases between them. Germline assignment: CDR1 MDHEN and CDR2 SYDVKM. This CDR3 has 14 residues. The CDR3 is CASSFSAIRGTQYF. CDR3 in DNA: TGTGCCAGCAGTTTTTCGGCTATCAGGGGGACCCAGTACTTC.

This clone was seen just once. The genes are TRBV5-1 and TRBJ2-7; TRBD1 is a possible D gene (6 bases). V dropped 5 bases and J dropped 0 bases, with 9 bases sitting between them. CDR3 length: 13 amino acids. Germline-derived CDR1 and CDR2 are SGHRS and YFSETQ. The CDR3 DNA sequence: TGCGCCAGCAGGTGGACAGACTCCTACGAGCAGTACTTC. Protein product: CASRWTDSYEQYF.

This clone was seen many times. The chain links TRBV4-2 to TRBJ1-2; a weak D match, TRBD1 (6 bases). Germline CDR1 reads LGHNA; CDR2 reads YNFKEQ. The CDR3 runs to 15 residues. The V end lost 4 bases, the J end lost 10 bases, and 22 bases lay between the germline ends. The chain's CDR3 is CASSPENREPLAYTF. The CDR3 nucleotides read TGTGCCAGCAGCCCGGAAAACAGGGAGCCCCTGGCCTACACCTTC.

CDR3 nucleotides: TGCGCCAGCAGCTTGAAGTCGGGACAGGGGGTGCACGAGCAGTACTTC. The encoded protein is CASSLKSGQGVHEQYF. The rearrangement uses TRBV5-1 and TRBJ2-7; 11 nucleotides match TRBD1. CDR1 SGHRS and CDR2 YFSETQ come from the germline V gene. This CDR3 has 16 amino acids. Trimming removed 1 base from V and 5 bases from J; junction bases left unmatched: 8.

The chain uses TRBV5-1 and TRBJ2-3, with 8 bases identical to TRBD2. V lost 0 bases to trimming and J lost 1 base; unmatched junction nucleotides: 1. From germline, CDR1 is SGHRS and CDR2 YFSETQ. There are 15 residues in the CDR3. The CDR3 here is CASSLVLAGTDTQYF. The CDR3 coding sequence is TGCGCCAGCAGCTTGGTACTAGCGGGCACAGATACGCAGTATTTT.

The V and J genes are TRBV11-2 and TRBJ2-7; 16 bases align to TRBD2. Germline V gives CDR1 SGHAT, CDR2 FQNNGV. The ends lost 3 bases at V and 4 bases at J; junction bases unmatched: 6. The CDR3 extends over 17 amino acids. CDR3 bases: TGTGCCAGCAGCTTCCCCGGGACTAGCGGGGGGGGGTACGAGCAGTACTTC. Its protein is CASSFPGTSGGGYEQYF. The variable domain in full, completed from reference TRBV11-2 and TRBJ2-7, reads EAGVAQSPRYKIIEKRQSVAFWCNPISGHATLYWYQQILGQGPKLLIQFQNNGVVDDSQLPKDRFSAERLKGVDSTLKIQPAKLEDSAVYLCASSFPGTSGGGYEQYFGPGTRLTVT.

This rearrangement joins TRBV2 to TRBJ2-1; TRBD2 aligns across 11 bases. V shed 4 bases, J shed 5 bases, and the junction held 1 base outside the gene matches. This CDR3 spans 14 amino acids. Germline V lookup: CDR1 SNHLY, CDR2 FYNNEI. The CDR3 sequence is CASSVGLADNEQFF. CDR3 DNA: TGTGCCAGCAGTGTGGGACTAGCGGACAATGAGCAGTTCTTC.

The J gene is TRBJ1-1, the V gene TRBV7-6; no definite D call. Trimming shortened V by 2 bases and J by 6 bases, and 10 bases separated the two germline ends. This CDR3 is 13 amino acids long. Germline CDR1 is SGHVS and CDR2 is FNYEAQ. Here the CDR3 reads CASSLQEAAEAFF. In DNA form, the CDR3 reads TGTGCCAGCAGCTTACAAGAGGCTGCTGAAGCTTTCTTT.

This chain uses TRBV28 with TRBJ2-7; perhaps TRBD1 as D (6 bases). The CDR3 has 16 residues. Between the trimmed V and J ends, which lost 5 bases and 0 bases, there was a span of 17 bases. Per the germline V gene, CDR1 is MDHEN and CDR2 is SYDVKM. The CDR3 spells CASSHDRRQGSYEQYF. CDR3 in DNA: TGTGCCAGCAGTCATGACAGGAGGCAGGGCTCCTACGAGCAGTACTTC.

The J gene is TRBJ2-5, the V gene TRBV3-1 (or the pseudogene TRBV3-2), with D possibly TRBD2 on 6 matching bases. Per germline, CDR1 LGHDT and CDR2 YNNKEL (reference sequence). CDR3 length: 13 residues. V lost 5 bases and J lost 5, with 12 bases in between. CDR3 DNA sequence: TGTGCCAGCAGCATTGAACTAGCTGAGACCCAGTACTTC. It specifies CASSIELAETQYF.

This chain joins TRBV9 and TRBJ1-2, with 10 bases fitting TRBD1. After removal of 0 bases from V and 4 bases from J, the junction contained 6 bases not matched to a gene. Germline CDR1 is SGDLS and CDR2 is YYNGEE. CDR3 length equals 16 residues. The CDR3 sequence is CASSVGGQGFLYGYTF. CDR3 coding DNA: TGTGCCAGCAGCGTAGGGGGACAGGGGTTCCTCTATGGCTACACCTTC.

This chain links TRBV19 with TRBJ1-3, with TRBD1 matching over 7 bases. Per germline, CDR1 LNHDA and CDR2 SQIVND (reference sequence). V gave up 3 bases and J gave up 1 base; unmatched junction bases: 6. The CDR3 has 16 amino acids. DNA for the CDR3: TGTGCCAGTAGTATGGGGGACAGTCCTTCTGGAAACACCATATATTTT. This encodes CASSMGDSPSGNTIYF.

The genes are TRBV5-4 and TRBJ2-5; 10 bases align to TRBD1. The V gene end was trimmed by 2 bases and the J gene end by 1 base; junction bases not matched to a gene: 5. The CDR3 extends over 16 amino acids. CDR1 SGHNT and CDR2 YYREEE come from the germline V gene (reference sequence). The CDR3 protein is CASSLGDRGRQETQYF. In nucleotides, the CDR3 is TGTGCCAGCAGCTTAGGGGACAGGGGCCGCCAAGAGACCCAGTACTTC.